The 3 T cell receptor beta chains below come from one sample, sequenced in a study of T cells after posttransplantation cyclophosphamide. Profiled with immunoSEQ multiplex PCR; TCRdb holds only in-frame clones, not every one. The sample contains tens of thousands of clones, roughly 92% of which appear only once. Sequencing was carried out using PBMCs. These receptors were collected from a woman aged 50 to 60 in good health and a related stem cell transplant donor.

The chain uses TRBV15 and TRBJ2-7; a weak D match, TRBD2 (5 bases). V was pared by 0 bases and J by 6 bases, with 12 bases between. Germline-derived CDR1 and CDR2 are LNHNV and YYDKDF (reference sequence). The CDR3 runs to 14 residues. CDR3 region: CATSRDLGSREQYF. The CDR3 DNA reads TGTGCCACCAGCAGAGATCTGGGGAGTCGCGAGCAGTACTTC.

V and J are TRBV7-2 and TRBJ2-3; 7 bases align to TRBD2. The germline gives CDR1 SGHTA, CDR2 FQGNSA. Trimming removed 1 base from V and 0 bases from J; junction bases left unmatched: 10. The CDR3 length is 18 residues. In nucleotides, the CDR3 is TGTGCCAGCAGCTTAGATCTGGTAACTAGCGCGAGCACAGATACGCAGTATTTT. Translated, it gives CASSLDLVTSASTDTQYF.

The CDR3 sequence is CASSPTGGNTEAFF. The CDR3 DNA follows: TGTGCCAGCAGCCCTACAGGGGGGAACACTGAAGCTTTCTTT. This chain joins TRBV11-3 and TRBJ1-1; 8 nucleotides line up with TRBD1. Germline V gene lookup returns CDR1 SGHNT and CDR2 YENEEA. The CDR3 is made up of 14 amino acids. Germline trimming cut 5 bases from V and 1 base from J; bases unmatched to any gene: 3.